This TCR beta chain was observed in a study of T-cell reconstitution after alpha-beta-depleted transplantation in children. This sample's TCRbeta library carried unique molecular identifier barcodes. Each CDR3 protein gets one entry after TCRdb re-called the PCR reads with MiXCR. The top ten clones hold 4.5% to 6% of a sample with approximately 400,000 distinct CDR3 sequences, 11% of them seen once. This specimen was PBMCs from the stem cell graft donor, taken from the stem cell graft. The receptor was derived from a human donor who donated a stem cell graft to a child with acute myeloid leukemia.

Here the CDR3 DNA reads TGCAGCGTTGAAGATCTGACGGGAGACGAGCAGTACTTC. Amino acids: CSVEDLTGDEQYF. V gene TRBV29-1 combines with J gene TRBJ2-7; a weak D match, TRBD2 (6 bases). Germline assignment: CDR1 SQVTM and CDR2 ANQGSEA. This CDR3 region has 13 residues. The germline V and J ends were trimmed by 0 bases and 5 bases, with 11 bases remaining between them.